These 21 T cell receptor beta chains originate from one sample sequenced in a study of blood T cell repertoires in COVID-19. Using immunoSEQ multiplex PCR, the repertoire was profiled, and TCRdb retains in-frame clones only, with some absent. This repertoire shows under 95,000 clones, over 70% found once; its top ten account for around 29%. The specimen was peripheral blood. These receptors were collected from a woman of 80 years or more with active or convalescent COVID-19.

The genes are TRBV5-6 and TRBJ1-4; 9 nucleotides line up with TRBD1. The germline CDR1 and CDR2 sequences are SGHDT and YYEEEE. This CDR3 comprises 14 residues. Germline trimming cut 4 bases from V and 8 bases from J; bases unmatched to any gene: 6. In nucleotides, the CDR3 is TGTGCCAGCAGCGGGACAGGGTTTGACGAAAAACTGTTTTTT. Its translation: CASSGTGFDEKLFF. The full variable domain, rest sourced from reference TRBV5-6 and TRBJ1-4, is DAGVTQSPTHLIKTRGQQVTLRCSPKSGHDTVSWYQQALGQGPQFIFQYYEEEERQRGNFPDRFSGHQFPNYSSELNVNALLLGDSALYLCASSGTGFDEKLFFGSGTQLSVL.

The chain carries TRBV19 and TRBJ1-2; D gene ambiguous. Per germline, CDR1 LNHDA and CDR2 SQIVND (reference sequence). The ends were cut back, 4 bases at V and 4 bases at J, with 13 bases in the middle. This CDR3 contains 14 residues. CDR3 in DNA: TGTGCCAGTAGTACCCAACAGTACTCCTATGGCTACACCTTC. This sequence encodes CASSTQQYSYGYTF.

The CDR3 region is CASSQSQGGLNTEAFF. The CDR3 nucleotides read TGTGCCAGCAGCCAATCACAGGGGGGTTTGAACACTGAAGCTTTCTTT. V usage is TRBV16 and J usage is TRBJ1-1; 8 nucleotides match TRBD1. V shed 0 bases and J 0 bases; nucleotides not matched to a gene: 3. The CDR3 contains 16 residues. CDR1 and CDR2 from the germline V gene are KGHSY and FQNENV. Together with reference TRBV16 and TRBJ1-1, the CDR3 gives the full variable domain: GEEVAQTPKHLVRGEGQKAKLYCAPIKGHSYVFWYQQVLKNEFKFLISFQNENVFDETGMPKERFSAKCLPNSPCSLEIQATKLEDSAVYFCASSQSQGGLNTEAFFGQGTRLTVV.

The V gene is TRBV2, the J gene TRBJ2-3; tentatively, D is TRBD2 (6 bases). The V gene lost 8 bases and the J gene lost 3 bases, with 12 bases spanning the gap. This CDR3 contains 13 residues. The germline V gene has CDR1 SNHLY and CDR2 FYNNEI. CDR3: CASVTGETDTQYF. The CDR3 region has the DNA TGTGCCAGCGTGACGGGAGAAACAGATACGCAGTATTTT.

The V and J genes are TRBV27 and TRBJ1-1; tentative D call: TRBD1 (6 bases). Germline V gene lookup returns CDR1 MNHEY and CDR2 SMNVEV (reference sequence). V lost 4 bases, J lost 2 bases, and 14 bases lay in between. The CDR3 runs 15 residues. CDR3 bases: TGTGCCAGCAGTTGGCGGCGGACAGTTAACACTGAAGCTTTCTTT. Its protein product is CASSWRRTVNTEAFF.

CDR3 sequence (DNA): TGTGCCAGCAGCGTAGGTTCGGCGGGGGCGGCTCCCTACGAGCAGTACTTC. It translates to CASSVGSAGAAPYEQYF. This rearrangement joins TRBV9 to TRBJ2-7; possibly TRBD2 for D (7 bases). This CDR3 is 17 amino acids long. Trimming stripped 0 bases from V and 2 bases from J, with 18 bases between. Per germline, CDR1 SGDLS and CDR2 YYNGEE.

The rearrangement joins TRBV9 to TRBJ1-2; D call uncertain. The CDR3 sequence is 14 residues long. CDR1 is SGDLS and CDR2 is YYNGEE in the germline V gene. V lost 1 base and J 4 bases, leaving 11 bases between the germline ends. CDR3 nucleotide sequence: TGTGCCAGCAGCGTACAGTCCCGGGGCTATGGCTACACCTTC. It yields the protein CASSVQSRGYGYTF.

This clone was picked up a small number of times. Here the CDR3 DNA reads TGTGCCAGCAGTGAAATTCCAGGTATCTATTCACCCCTCCACTTT. This encodes CASSEIPGIYSPLHF. This rearrangement joins TRBV6-1 to TRBJ1-6; unclear D gene. The V gene's germline CDR1 is MNHNS and CDR2 SASEGT. The V end was cut by 2 bases, the J end by 8 bases, with 13 bases between. This CDR3 has 15 residues.

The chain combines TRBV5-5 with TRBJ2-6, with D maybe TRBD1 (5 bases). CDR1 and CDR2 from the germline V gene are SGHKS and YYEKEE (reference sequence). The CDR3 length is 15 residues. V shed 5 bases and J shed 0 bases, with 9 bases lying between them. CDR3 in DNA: TGTGCCAGCAGTAATACAGGCTCTGGGGCCAACGTCCTGACTTTC. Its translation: CASSNTGSGANVLTF.

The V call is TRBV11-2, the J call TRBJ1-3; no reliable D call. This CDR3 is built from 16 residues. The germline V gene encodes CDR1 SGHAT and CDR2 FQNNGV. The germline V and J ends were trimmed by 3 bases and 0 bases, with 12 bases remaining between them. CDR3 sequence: CASSFGSRLSGNTIYF. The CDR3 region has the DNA TGTGCCAGCAGCTTCGGTTCCCGCCTCTCTGGAAACACCATATATTTT.

The CDR3 is CATSRVGTWNGYTF. DNA for the CDR3: TGTGCCACCAGCAGAGTTGGGACATGGAACGGCTACACCTTC. This rearrangement joins TRBV15 to TRBJ1-2, with D perhaps matching TRBD1 (6 bases). Deletions cut 1 base from V and 8 bases from J, with 14 bases between. Per germline, CDR1 LNHNV and CDR2 YYDKDF (reference sequence). The CDR3 runs to 14 residues.

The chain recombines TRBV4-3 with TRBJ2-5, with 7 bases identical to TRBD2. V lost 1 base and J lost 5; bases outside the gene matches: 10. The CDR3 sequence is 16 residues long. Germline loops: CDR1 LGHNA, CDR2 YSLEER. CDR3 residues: CASSQARLWGGETQYF. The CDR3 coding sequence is TGCGCCAGCAGCCAAGCGCGCCTCTGGGGGGGGGAGACCCAGTACTTC.

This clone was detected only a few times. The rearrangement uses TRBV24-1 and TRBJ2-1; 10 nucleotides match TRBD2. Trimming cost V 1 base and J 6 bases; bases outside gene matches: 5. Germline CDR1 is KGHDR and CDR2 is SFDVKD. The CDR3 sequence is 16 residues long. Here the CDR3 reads CATSDFRTSGSNEQFF. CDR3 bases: TGTGCCACCAGTGATTTCAGGACTAGCGGCAGCAATGAGCAGTTCTTC.

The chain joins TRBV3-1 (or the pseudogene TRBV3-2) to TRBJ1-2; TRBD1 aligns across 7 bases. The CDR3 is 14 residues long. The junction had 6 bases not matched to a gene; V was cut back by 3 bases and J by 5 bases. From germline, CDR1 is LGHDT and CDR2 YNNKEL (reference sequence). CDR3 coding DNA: TGTGCCAGCAGCCACGGAACGGGACAGTATGGCTACACCTTC. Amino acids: CASSHGTGQYGYTF.

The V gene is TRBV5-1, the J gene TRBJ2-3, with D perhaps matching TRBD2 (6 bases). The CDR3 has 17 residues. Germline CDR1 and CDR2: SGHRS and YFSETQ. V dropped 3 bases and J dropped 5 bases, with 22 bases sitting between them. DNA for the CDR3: TGCGCCAGCAGCTCGAATTACGGGACGGCCGGGGGAGATACGCAGTATTTT. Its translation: CASSSNYGTAGGDTQYF.

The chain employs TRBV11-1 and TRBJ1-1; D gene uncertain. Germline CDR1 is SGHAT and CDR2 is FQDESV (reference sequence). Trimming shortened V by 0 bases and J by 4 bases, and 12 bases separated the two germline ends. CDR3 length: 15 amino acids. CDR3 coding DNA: TGTGCCAGCAGCTTAGCGCTTGGCAGTGCCACTGAAGCTTTCTTT. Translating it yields CASSLALGSATEAFF. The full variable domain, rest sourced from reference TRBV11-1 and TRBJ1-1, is EAEVAQSPRYKITEKSQAVAFWCDPISGHATLYWYRQILGQGPELLVQFQDESVVDDSQLPKDRFSAERLKGVDSTLKIQPAELGDSAMYLCASSLALGSATEAFFGQGTRLTVV.

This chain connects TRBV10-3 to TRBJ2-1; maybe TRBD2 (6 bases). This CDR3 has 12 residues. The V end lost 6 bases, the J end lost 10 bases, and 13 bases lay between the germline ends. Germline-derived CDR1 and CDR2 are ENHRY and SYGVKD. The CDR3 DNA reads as TGTGCCATCAGCGGCACCGGGGGAGAGCAGTTCTTC. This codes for CAISGTGGEQFF.

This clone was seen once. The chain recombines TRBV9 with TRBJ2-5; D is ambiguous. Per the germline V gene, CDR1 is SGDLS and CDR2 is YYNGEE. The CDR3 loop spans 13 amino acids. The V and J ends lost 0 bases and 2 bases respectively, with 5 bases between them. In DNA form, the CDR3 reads TGTGCCAGCAGCGTAGACGGTCAAGAGACCCAGTACTTC. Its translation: CASSVDGQETQYF.

The CDR3 here is CSALYHNSPLHF. CDR3 nucleotides: TGCAGCGCCCTTTATCATAATTCACCCCTCCACTTT. The chain is built from TRBV29-1 and TRBJ1-6; D gene unclear. There are 12 residues in the CDR3. V was shortened by 7 bases and J by 5 bases, with 9 bases between the two germline ends. Germline lookup yields CDR1 SQVTM and CDR2 ANQGSEA.

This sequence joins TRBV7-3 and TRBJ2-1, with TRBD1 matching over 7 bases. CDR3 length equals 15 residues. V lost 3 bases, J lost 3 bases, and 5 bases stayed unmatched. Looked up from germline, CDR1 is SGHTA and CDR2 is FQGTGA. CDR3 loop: CASSFDRDLYNEQFF. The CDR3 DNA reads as TGTGCCAGCAGCTTCGACAGGGACCTCTACAATGAGCAGTTCTTC.

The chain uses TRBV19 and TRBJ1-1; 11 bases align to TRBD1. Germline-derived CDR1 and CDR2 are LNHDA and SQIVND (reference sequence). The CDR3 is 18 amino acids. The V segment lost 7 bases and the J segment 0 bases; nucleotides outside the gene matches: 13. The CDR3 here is CASTKPDRGRKMNTEAFF. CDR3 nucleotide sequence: TGTGCCAGTACAAAGCCGGACAGGGGGCGAAAAATGAACACTGAAGCTTTCTTT.